These 21 T cell receptor beta chains originate from one sample sequenced in a study of Tregs in tolerant kidney transplant recipients. The table came from immunoSEQ multiplex PCR; TCRdb's copy has only in-frame clones and leaves some out. The table has 2,500 to 3,000 clones, less than 50% seen once. Their specific antigens are unknown. What was sequenced was Tregs from blood cultured with allogeneic cells. These receptors were taken from a human donor in good health.

This clone was found a few times. The chain joins TRBV2 to TRBJ1-2; 10 bases match TRBD1. The CDR3 sequence is 15 residues long. The germline V gene has CDR1 SNHLY and CDR2 FYNNEI. V lost 4 bases, J lost 8 bases, and 10 bases stayed unmatched. CDR3 bases: TGTGCCAGCAGTGGAGATGGGACAGGGGTAGGGGGCTACACCTTC. Encoded protein: CASSGDGTGVGGYTF.

The chain recombines TRBV5-1 with TRBJ2-1; D possibly corresponds to TRBD2 (5 bases). The CDR3 covers 18 residues. Germline V gene lookup returns CDR1 SGHRS and CDR2 YFSETQ. Trimming left V 4 bases short and J 6 bases short, with 26 bases between. As DNA, the CDR3 is TGCGCCAGCAGCCGGAGGACGGGCGGAGCCGGTCTCCCCAATGAGCAGTTCTTC. It translates to CASSRRTGGAGLPNEQFF.

Remarks on this clone: The junction departs from the called germline gene at one end, perhaps through a read error. This rearrangement joins TRBV10-1 to TRBJ2-5, with D unclear. The CDR3 is 13 amino acids. Germline V gives CDR1 WNHNN, CDR2 SYGVQD (reference sequence). CDR3 in amino acids: CANSEYSWETQYF. CDR3 coding DNA: TGCGCCAACAGTGAGTACAGTTGGGAGACCCAGTACTTC.

This clone came up a few times. The rearrangement uses TRBV5-1 and TRBJ1-2; D is uncertain. The CDR3 runs 13 residues. Looked up from germline, CDR1 is SGHRS and CDR2 is YFSETQ. The germline V and J ends were trimmed by 4 bases and 8 bases, with 15 bases remaining between them. The chain's CDR3 is CASSEGRVAGYTF. CDR3 in DNA: TGCGCCAGCAGCGAAGGACGGGTTGCGGGCTACACCTTC.

The chain links TRBV18 to TRBJ2-3; TRBD2 aligns across 7 bases. Per germline, CDR1 KGHSH and CDR2 LQKENI. The CDR3 totals 16 residues. After removal of 3 bases from V and 1 base from J, the junction contained 7 bases not matched to a gene. The CDR3 spells CASSPQLARGTDTQYF. In DNA, the CDR3 is TGTGCCAGCTCACCCCAACTAGCGAGGGGCACAGATACGCAGTATTTT. Drawing the rest from reference TRBV18 and TRBJ2-3, the complete variable domain is NAGVMQNPRHLVRRRGQEARLRCSPMKGHSHVYWYRQLPEEGLKFMVYLQKENIIDESGMPKERFSAEFPKEGPSILRIQQVVRGDSAAYFCASSPQLARGTDTQYFGPGTRLTVL.

This clone has a single count. J is TRBJ2-1 and V is TRBV18; 10 nucleotides align to TRBD2. In germline, CDR1 is KGHSH, CDR2 LQKENI. This CDR3 is 19 amino acids long. With V trimmed by 3 bases and J by 0 bases, 11 bases remained unmatched. The CDR3 DNA is TGTGCCAGCTCACCGATTGGGCTAGCGGGAGAGAGCTCCTACAATGAGCAGTTCTTC. It translates to CASSPIGLAGESSYNEQFF.

This clone was seen a handful of times. The V gene is TRBV20-1, the J gene TRBJ2-1; D uncertain. Germline-derived CDR1 and CDR2 are DFQATT and SNEGSKA (reference sequence). The CDR3 consists of 10 residues. The CDR3 sequence: CSVGYNEQFF. The CDR3 DNA is TGCAGCGTGGGGTACAATGAGCAGTTCTTC.

This sequence joins TRBV30 and TRBJ2-5, with TRBD1 identical over 8 bases. J lost 5 bases, V lost 3 bases, and 11 bases had no gene match. CDR3 length: 15 amino acids. CDR1 and CDR2 (germline): GTSNPN, SVGIG (reference sequence). The CDR3 sequence is CAWSRWTGSSETQYF. The CDR3 DNA is TGTGCCTGGAGCCGCTGGACAGGGAGTAGTGAGACCCAGTACTTC.

The sample holds a few counts of this clone. V is TRBV18 and J is TRBJ1-4; the match to TRBD1 covers 7 bases. Germline-derived CDR1 and CDR2 are KGHSH and LQKENI. Trimming at V came to 1 base and at J to 7 bases, leaving 9 bases not matched to a gene. The CDR3 is made up of 16 amino acids. In DNA form, the CDR3 reads TGTGCCAGCTCACCACAGGTTAGGGGGCGCGGTGAAAAACTGTTTTTT. Translation: CASSPQVRGRGEKLFF.

This chain joins TRBV11-2 and TRBJ1-2; 7 nucleotides agree with TRBD1. Trimming took 1 base from V and 0 from J; bases not matched to a gene: 5. Germline-derived CDR1 and CDR2 are SGHAT and FQNNGV. This CDR3 is 16 amino acids long. The CDR3 spells CASSLVGGLPNYGYTF. The DNA for the CDR3 is TGTGCCAGCAGCTTAGTAGGGGGCCTCCCTAACTATGGCTACACCTTC.

J is TRBJ2-7 and V is TRBV5-1; tentatively, D is TRBD2 (6 bases). This CDR3 has 13 amino acids. Trimming removed 0 bases at V and 10 bases at J, with 14 bases between. The V gene's germline CDR1 is SGHRS and CDR2 YFSETQ. CDR3 nucleotides: TGCGCCAGCAGCTTGGCGACTAGTTCATATCAGTACTTC. This gives the protein CASSLATSSYQYF.

The chain has TRBV10-3 and TRBJ2-1; no firm D call. Trimming removed 8 bases at V and 7 bases at J, with 18 bases between. Germline V lookup: CDR1 ENHRY, CDR2 SYGVKD. The CDR3 covers 14 residues. CDR3 in amino acids: CAIGRTEIMNEQFF. The CDR3 DNA sequence: TGTGCCATCGGTCGCACAGAAATAATGAATGAGCAGTTCTTC.

This clone is judged large. The CDR3 bases are TGTGCCAGTAGTATACAGGGGGCGCGAGGGCCTGGGTACGAGCAGTACTTC. This gives the protein CASSIQGARGPGYEQYF. The genes are TRBV19 and TRBJ2-7; TRBD1 matches at 8 bases. There are 17 residues in the CDR3. J lost 4 bases, V lost 2 bases, and 13 bases had no gene match. Germline values: CDR1 LNHDA, CDR2 SQIVND (reference sequence).

The chain links TRBV7-9 to TRBJ2-7; 10 nucleotides line up with TRBD2. V was clipped by 5 bases and J by 3 bases; unmatched bases: 13. The CDR3 extends over 17 amino acids. Germline V gene sequence: CDR1 SEHNR, CDR2 FQNEAQ (reference sequence). CDR3 amino acids: CASSQDMASGSHYEQYF. CDR3 nucleotide sequence: TGTGCCAGCAGCCAAGATATGGCTAGCGGGAGCCACTACGAGCAGTACTTC.

In its sample, this clone ranks as medium-sized. J is TRBJ1-1 and V is TRBV5-1, with D possibly TRBD1 on 6 matching bases. Deletions cut 2 bases from V and 4 bases from J, with 24 bases between. Germline V gives CDR1 SGHRS, CDR2 YFSETQ. The CDR3 totals 18 residues. Here the CDR3 reads CASSFLLTSRGSGTEAFF. The CDR3, as DNA: TGCGCCAGCAGCTTTCTACTTACTTCCAGGGGCAGTGGCACTGAAGCTTTCTTT.

By share, this clone ranks as large. The chain uses TRBV9 and TRBJ1-1, with D perhaps TRBD1 (6 bases). This CDR3 spans 17 amino acids. Germline values: CDR1 SGDLS, CDR2 YYNGEE. Trimming removed 4 bases from V and 0 bases from J, with 19 bases in between. This chain's CDR3 is CASSSSWGGRMNTEAFF. Here the CDR3 DNA reads TGTGCCAGCAGCTCCTCCTGGGGGGGCAGGATGAACACTGAAGCTTTCTTT.

The rearrangement joins TRBV7-3 to TRBJ2-5; D possibly corresponds to TRBD2 (5 bases). Trimming cost V 3 bases and J 3 bases, with 8 bases left between them. The CDR3 runs to 13 residues. CDR1 and CDR2 (germline): SGHTA, FQGTGA. CDR3 residues: CASSFPGKETQYF. The CDR3 bases are TGTGCCAGCAGCTTCCCGGGAAAAGAGACCCAGTACTTC. Variable domain in full (rest from reference TRBV7-3 and TRBJ2-5): GAGVSQTPSNKVTEKGKYVELRCDPISGHTALYWYRQSLGQGPEFLIYFQGTGAADDSGLPNDRFFAVRPEGSVSTLKIQRTERGDSAVYLCASSFPGKETQYFGPGTRLLVL.

The chain joins TRBV4-2 to TRBJ1-6, with D unclear. Germline values: CDR1 LGHNA, CDR2 YNFKEQ. Trimming took off 0 bases at V and 4 bases at J, with 7 bases between the two ends. The CDR3 sequence is 15 residues long. CDR3 protein: CASSQDLGYNSPLHF. The CDR3 nucleotides are TGTGCCAGCAGCCAAGATTTGGGGTATAATTCACCCCTCCACTTT.

The J gene is TRBJ2-7, the V gene TRBV7-2; D may be TRBD1 (6 bases). The germline V and J ends were trimmed by 5 bases and 5 bases, with 16 bases remaining between them. Germline values: CDR1 SGHTA, CDR2 FQGNSA. This CDR3 comprises 14 residues. The chain's CDR3 is CASSQAGTSHEQYF. DNA of the CDR3: TGTGCCAGCAGCCAAGCCGGGACATCCCACGAGCAGTACTTC.

V and J are TRBV6-9 and TRBJ1-2; no definite D call. V was pared by 7 bases and J by 8 bases, with 11 bases between. This CDR3 is 11 amino acids long. In germline, CDR1 is MNHGY, CDR2 SVAAGI. CDR3 nucleotide sequence: TGTGCCAGCAAGGCGGGGTTAGGCTACACCTTC. Its translation: CASKAGLGYTF.

This chain uses TRBV7-9 with TRBJ2-7; 9 bases fit TRBD2. The CDR3 length is 15 residues. Germline V gene lookup returns CDR1 SEHNR and CDR2 FQNEAQ (reference sequence). Germline trimming cut 5 bases from V and 6 bases from J; bases unmatched to any gene: 11. DNA for the CDR3: TGTGCCAGCAGCAGACTAGCGGTATTACGGGGCGAGCAGTACTTC. This encodes CASSRLAVLRGEQYF.